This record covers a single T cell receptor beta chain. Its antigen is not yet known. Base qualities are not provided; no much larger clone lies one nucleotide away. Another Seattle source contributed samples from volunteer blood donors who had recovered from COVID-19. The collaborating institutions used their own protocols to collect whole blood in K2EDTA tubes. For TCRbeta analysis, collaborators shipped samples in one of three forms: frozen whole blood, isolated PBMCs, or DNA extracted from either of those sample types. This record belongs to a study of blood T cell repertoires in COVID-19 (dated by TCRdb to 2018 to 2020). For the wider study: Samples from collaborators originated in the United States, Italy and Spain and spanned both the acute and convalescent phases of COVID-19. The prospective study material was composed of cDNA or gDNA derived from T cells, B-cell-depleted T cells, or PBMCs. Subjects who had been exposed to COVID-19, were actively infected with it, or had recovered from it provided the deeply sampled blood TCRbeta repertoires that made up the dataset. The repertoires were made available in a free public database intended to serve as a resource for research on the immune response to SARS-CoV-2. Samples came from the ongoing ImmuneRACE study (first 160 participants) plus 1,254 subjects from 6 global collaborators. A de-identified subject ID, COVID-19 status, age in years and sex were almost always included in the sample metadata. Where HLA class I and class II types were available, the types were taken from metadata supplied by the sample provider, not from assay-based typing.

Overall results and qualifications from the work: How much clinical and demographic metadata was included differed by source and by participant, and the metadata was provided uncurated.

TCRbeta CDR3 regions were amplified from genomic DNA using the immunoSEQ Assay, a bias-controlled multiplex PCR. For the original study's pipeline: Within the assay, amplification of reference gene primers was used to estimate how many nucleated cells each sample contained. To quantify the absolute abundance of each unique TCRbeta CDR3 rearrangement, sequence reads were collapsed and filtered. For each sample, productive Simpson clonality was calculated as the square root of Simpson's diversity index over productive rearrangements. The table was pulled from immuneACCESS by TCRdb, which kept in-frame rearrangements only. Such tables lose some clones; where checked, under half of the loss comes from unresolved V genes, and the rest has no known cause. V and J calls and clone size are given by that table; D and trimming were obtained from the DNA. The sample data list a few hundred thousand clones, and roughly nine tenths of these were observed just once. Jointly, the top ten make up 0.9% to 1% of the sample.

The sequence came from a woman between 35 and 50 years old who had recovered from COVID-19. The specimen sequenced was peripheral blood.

The nucleotide sequence reads as follows: TGTGCCAGCAGGGGAGGGCCGGGAGTTACGGGCGAGCAGTACTTC. This codes for CASRGGPGVTGEQYF. The sequence is built from TRBV2 and TRBJ2-7; 7 central bases correspond to TRBD2. Looking up the germline V gene yields CDR1 SNHLY and CDR2 FYNNEI. Taken from cysteine to phenylalanine, the CDR3 has 15 residues. This entry keeps only the CDR3 DNA: 45 bases, framed from base 1. For this chain, trimming is 6 bases at the V end and 6 bases at the J end, and the number of junction bases without a gene match is 14.